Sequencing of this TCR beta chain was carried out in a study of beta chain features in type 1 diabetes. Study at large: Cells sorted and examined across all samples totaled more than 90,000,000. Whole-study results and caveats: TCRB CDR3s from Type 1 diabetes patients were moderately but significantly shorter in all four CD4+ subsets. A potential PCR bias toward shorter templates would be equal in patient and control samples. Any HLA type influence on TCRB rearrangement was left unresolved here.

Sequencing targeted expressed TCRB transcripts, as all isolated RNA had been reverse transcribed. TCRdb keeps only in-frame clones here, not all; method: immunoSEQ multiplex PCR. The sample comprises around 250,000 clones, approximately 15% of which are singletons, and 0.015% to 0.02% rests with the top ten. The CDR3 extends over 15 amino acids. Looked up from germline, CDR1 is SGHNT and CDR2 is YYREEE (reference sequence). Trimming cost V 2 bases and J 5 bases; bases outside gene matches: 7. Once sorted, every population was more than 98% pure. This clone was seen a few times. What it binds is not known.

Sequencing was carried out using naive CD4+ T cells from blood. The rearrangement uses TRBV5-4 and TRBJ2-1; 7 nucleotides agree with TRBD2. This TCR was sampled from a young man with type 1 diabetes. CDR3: CASSFGGGPDNEQFF. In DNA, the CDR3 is TGTGCCAGCAGCTTCGGGGGAGGGCCAGACAATGAGCAGTTCTTC.